The rows below give T cell receptor beta chains drawn from one sample of a study of cytomegalovirus exposure and HLA in healthy donors. Sequenced by immunoSEQ multiplex PCR; TCRdb stores in-frame clones only, minus some. This sample has about 200,000 clones, with around four fifths found just once. Specimen: PBMCs. These receptors all come from a man aged 45-65 years in good health and CMV-seronegative. CDR3s leave out the opening cysteine and the closing phenylalanine or tryptophan. Where a row states a size, it is once, few, many or the class of an expanded clone; other rows omit it.

size	V	J	CDR3
-	TRBV5-1	TRBJ2-3	ASSLTGTGLGGTDTQY
-	TRBV15	TRBJ2-5	ATSRSGLFLQETQY
-	TRBV5-1	TRBJ1-4	ASSLGPSADEKLF
-	TRBV6-5	TRBJ2-1	ASSQPGHRGNEQF
-	TRBV5-1	TRBJ2-1	ASSPTGGQGQF
-	TRBV28	TRBJ1-5	ASSLRTGLSNQPQH
-	TRBV5-1	TRBJ2-3	ASSLAGTSGTDTQY
-	TRBV7-3	TRBJ1-1	ASSLTGGTEAF
-	TRBV18	TRBJ2-2	ASSPTEAGELF
-	TRBV6-4	TRBJ1-2	ASSDSTAGGSYGYT
-	TRBV28	TRBJ2-7	ASSGSGTGSHEQY
-	TRBV30	TRBJ2-1	AWSALSLGNEQF
-	TRBV18	TRBJ1-4	ASSPEGGRNEKLF
-	TRBV5-5	TRBJ2-7	ASRNLGAPYEQY
few	TRBV6-6	TRBJ2-7	ASSYTGYEQY
-	TRBV19	TRBJ1-5	ASSIDGSNAYQPQH
-	TRBV19	TRBJ2-7	ASSIEDNYYEQY
-	TRBV28	TRBJ1-5	ASSLSQGALGQPQH
-	TRBV2	TRBJ2-1	ASIFRSPGNEQF
-	TRBV27	TRBJ2-5	ASRLPLRIERDCETQY
once	TRBV29-1	TRBJ2-3	SVDREVPTDTQY
-	TRBV7-9	TRBJ1-1	ASSIDSTEAF
-	TRBV7-3	TRBJ2-1	ASSLFRDTYNEQF
-	TRBV7-6	TRBJ1-2	ASSLASQPTLSNYGYT
-	TRBV7-9	TRBJ2-5	ASSSGRPQETQY
once	TRBV28	TRBJ2-2	ASSFRQGVTTGELF
-	TRBV19	TRBJ1-5	ASSIIGQGNNQPQH
few	TRBV27	TRBJ2-1	ASSLASTGRPEQF
-	TRBV29-1	TRBJ1-2	SGGQGLFGYGYT
-	TRBV2	TRBJ1-1	ASSEAAVAAF
few	TRBV28	TRBJ1-2	ASSSGGYGYT
-	TRBV4-1	TRBJ2-7	ASSQGATSSLDEQY
-	TRBV5-1	TRBJ2-1	ASSLGSESYNEQF
-	TRBV7-3	TRBJ1-1	ASSGVPGTEAF
-	TRBV11-2	TRBJ1-3	ATGPLRGNTIY
-	TRBV7-9	TRBJ1-4	SSSSRTDYNEKLF
-	TRBV18	TRBJ1-5	ASSLSGVSNQPQH
-	TRBV11-2	-	ASSLTGQGILNEQY
-	TRBV4-2	TRBJ2-1	ASSQGGVTENNEQF
-	TRBV19	TRBJ1-3	ASSIREGIGGNTIY
-	TRBV28	TRBJ2-7	ASSYAAGVYEQY
once	TRBV5-4	TRBJ2-5	ASSIQDTGTQY
-	TRBV7-2	TRBJ2-1	ASSSTSGSSYNEQF
-	TRBV7-9	TRBJ2-1	ASSSRDRREQF
-	TRBV19	TRBJ2-6	ASSLSGANVLT
-	TRBV15	TRBJ1-3	ATSRDRTAIISGNTIY
-	TRBV6-6	TRBJ1-2	ASSYEDRGYGYT
few	TRBV5-4	TRBJ2-5	ASRGTSGSMETQY
-	TRBV4-1	TRBJ1-1	ASSPGQGREAF
-	TRBV7-2	TRBJ2-1	ASSLGQGVYNEQF
-	TRBV5-1	TRBJ1-4	ASSLEDSRNEKLF
-	TRBV4-1	TRBJ2-1	ASSQVGVTQNEQF
-	TRBV28	TRBJ1-4	ASKRVRTVATNEKLF
-	TRBV28	TRBJ2-7	ASPPGPLAGGGEQY
-	TRBV29-1	TRBJ1-2	SVGQANYGYT